These 7 T cell receptor beta chains share one sample of origin, sequenced in a study of blood T cell repertoires in COVID-19. Assay used: immunoSEQ multiplex PCR; TCRdb lists only in-frame clones, some missing. The sample yields approximately 310,000 clones, roughly 85% seen once. The sequenced sample was PBMCs or T cells enriched from blood (not recorded which). These receptors all come from a woman in her twenties or thirties who had been exposed to COVID-19.

The CDR3 nucleotides are TGTGCCAGCAGTGAGTTTGGAACCCTTAGGGGACAGAGCAATCAGCCCCAGCATTTT. Translated, it gives CASSEFGTLRGQSNQPQHF. The V gene is TRBV6-1, the J gene TRBJ1-5; 7 bases are a match to TRBD1. V lost 3 bases to trimming and J lost 1 base; unmatched junction nucleotides: 15. Germline lookup yields CDR1 MNHNS and CDR2 SASEGT. This CDR3 comprises 19 residues.

Turning to this clone: At the DNA level, this CDR3 is encoded by other sequences in the same sample as well. This rearrangement joins TRBV7-6 to TRBJ2-5; 9 nucleotides align to TRBD2. Germline CDR1 reads SGHVS; CDR2 reads FNYEAQ. The junction had 0 bases not matched to a gene; V was cut back by 2 bases and J by 2 bases. This CDR3 spans 14 amino acids. The CDR3 reads CASSLTSGQETQYF. The CDR3 nucleotides read TGTGCCAGCAGCTTAACTAGCGGGCAAGAGACCCAGTACTTC.

V usage is TRBV4-3 and J usage is TRBJ1-6, with D perhaps matching TRBD1 (5 bases). V was shortened by 0 bases and J by 3 bases, with 9 bases between the two germline ends. This CDR3 is built from 16 residues. The germline V gene has CDR1 LGHNA and CDR2 YSLEER. The DNA for the CDR3 is TGCGCCAGCAGCCAAGATTGGACAAGCTATAATTCACCCCTCCACTTT. This codes for CASSQDWTSYNSPLHF.

The V gene is TRBV5-8, the J gene TRBJ1-2; D uncertain. CDR3 length equals 13 residues. Per the germline V gene, CDR1 is SGHTS and CDR2 is YDEGEE. With 1 base removed from V and 4 bases from J, the gap between germline ends came to 8 bases. CDR3 region: CASSLSGSYGYTF. The CDR3 bases are TGTGCCAGCAGCTTGTCGGGGAGCTATGGCTACACCTTC.

The rearrangement uses TRBV10-1 and TRBJ2-3; 9 bases are a match to TRBD2. Germline trimming cut 4 bases from V and 0 bases from J; bases unmatched to any gene: 5. Germline lookup yields CDR1 WNHNN and CDR2 SYGVQD (reference sequence). The CDR3 consists of 16 residues. The CDR3 DNA follows: TGCGCCAGCAGTGTGACTAGCGGACGTAGCACAGATACGCAGTATTTT. This translates into CASSVTSGRSTDTQYF.

The J gene is TRBJ1-2, the V gene TRBV29-1; tentative D call: TRBD1 (5 bases). The germline V gene encodes CDR1 SQVTM and CDR2 ANQGSEA. The V end was cut by 2 bases, the J end by 2 bases, with 15 bases between. The CDR3 extends over 15 amino acids. CDR3 bases: TGCAGCGTTGAATCTTCCGACAGATCAAACTATGGCTACACCTTC. This codes for CSVESSDRSNYGYTF.

The CDR3 nucleotides read TGCGCCAGCAGCCCCCCCGGGGTGGATACGCAGTATTTT. It encodes CASSPPGVDTQYF. V usage is TRBV4-3 and J usage is TRBJ2-3, with D possibly being TRBD2 (5 bases). The V end was cut by 4 bases, the J end by 6 bases, with 11 bases between. Germline CDR1 is LGHNA and CDR2 is YSLEER. CDR3 length equals 13 residues.